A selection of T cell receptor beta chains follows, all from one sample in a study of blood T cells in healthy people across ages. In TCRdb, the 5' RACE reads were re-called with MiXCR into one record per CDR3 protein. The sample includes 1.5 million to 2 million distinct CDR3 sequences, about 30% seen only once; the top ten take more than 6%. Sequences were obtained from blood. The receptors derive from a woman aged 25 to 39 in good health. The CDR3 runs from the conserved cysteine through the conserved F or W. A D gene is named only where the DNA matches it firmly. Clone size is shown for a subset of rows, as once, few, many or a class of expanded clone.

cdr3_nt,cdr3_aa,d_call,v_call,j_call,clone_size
TGCGCCAGCAGCTTGAAAGGACTAGCGGGGAGCCTAGATACGCAGTATTTT,CASSLKGLAGSLDTQYF,TRBD2,TRBV5-1,TRBJ2-3,few
TGTGCCAGCAGCCCCGGATCGGCAGTCCGGGAGCAGTACTTC,CASSPGSAVREQYF,-,TRBV3-1,TRBJ2-5,-
TGTGCCAGCAGGACAACCCAAGGGCGGACTAATTCACCCCTCCACTTT,CASRTTQGRTNSPLHF,-,TRBV6-6,TRBJ1-6,-
TGTGCCAGCAGCTTAAGGACAGGGACAGTTGATACGCAGTATTTT,CASSLRTGTVDTQYF,TRBD1,TRBV7-9,TRBJ2-3,many
TGTGCCAGCAAACTCGGGACAGGGGGCACTGAAGCTTTCTTT,CASKLGTGGTEAFF,TRBD1,TRBV7-3,TRBJ1-1,few
TGTGCCAGCAGCCAAGATGAACGGCTAGCGGGGGTCTCGGAGCAGTTCTTC,CASSQDERLAGVSEQFF,TRBD2,TRBV3-1,TRBJ2-1,-
TGTGCCAGCAGCTTCACAGCTCTATACAATTCACCCCTCCACTTT,CASSFTALYNSPLHF,-,TRBV7-2,TRBJ1-6,-
TGCGCCAGCAGCTTGGGGGACCCCACGGGGACCCAGTACTTC,CASSLGDPTGTQYF,-,TRBV5-1,TRBJ2-5,few
TGTGCCAGCAGCGCTCGGACTGCCAATACTGGGGCCAACGTCCTGACTTTC,CASSARTANTGANVLTF,-,TRBV9,TRBJ2-6,-
TGCGCCAGCAGGGGGACCGACAGGGGAGAAGAGACCCAGTACTTC,CASRGTDRGEETQYF,TRBD1,TRBV10-1,TRBJ2-5,many
TGTGCCAGCAGAAGGGTGGCCGAGGGGGAAAAACTGTTTTTT,CASRRVAEGEKLFF,-,TRBV7-2,TRBJ1-4,-
TGCAGCGTTTGGAACAGATACACAGATACGCAGTATTTT,CSVWNRYTDTQYF,-,TRBV29-1,TRBJ2-3,-
TGTGCCAGCAGCTACGACCCAACGGCTTACAATGAGCAGTACTTC,CASSYDPTAYNEQYF,-,TRBV7-9,TRBJ2-5,-
TGTGCCAGCAGTACACAACAGCGGTACAATGAGCAGTACTTC,CASSTQQRYNEQYF,-,TRBV12-3/TRBV12-4,TRBJ2-7,-
TGTGCCAGCAGCTTTGCTAGGACTAGCGGGGGGGCCACCTACAATGAGCAGTTCTTC,CASSFARTSGGATYNEQFF,TRBD2,TRBV5-6,TRBJ2-1,few
TGTGCCATCAGAACCTCGGGCCAGTCAGATACGCAGTATTTT,CAIRTSGQSDTQYF,-,TRBV10-3,TRBJ2-3,few
TGTGCCAGCAGGCGGGAGAGAGAAAAACTGTTTTTT,CASRREREKLFF,-,TRBV12-3/TRBV12-4,TRBJ1-4,few
TGCAGCGTTGAAGATTACGGGCAGACTAGCGGAACGCCCTACGAGCAGTACTTC,CSVEDYGQTSGTPYEQYF,TRBD2,TRBV29-1,TRBJ2-7,many
TGTGCCAGTAGATTCGCTAGCACAGATACGCAGTATTTT,CASRFASTDTQYF,-,TRBV27,TRBJ2-3,-
TGCGCCAGCGGACAGGGCTCGCCGCCCACAGATACGCAGTATTTT,CASGQGSPPTDTQYF,TRBD1,TRBV5-1,TRBJ2-3,few
TGTGCCACCAGCAGATCTACGAACACTGAAGCTTTCTTT,CATSRSTNTEAFF,-,TRBV15,TRBJ1-1,once
TGTGCCAGCCAAGACCCCGGGACTAGCGGGGTTGAGCAGTTCTTC,CASQDPGTSGVEQFF,TRBD2,TRBV2,TRBJ2-1,-
TGTGCCAGCAGCACTCCCGGGACAGTACAAGAGACCCAGTACTTC,CASSTPGTVQETQYF,TRBD1,TRBV6-5,TRBJ2-5,-
TGCAGCGTTGAAAAAAGACAGGGGGTCGATGAGCAGTTCTTC,CSVEKRQGVDEQFF,TRBD1,TRBV29-1,TRBJ2-1,many
TGTGCCAGTAGTTTAGTGACACCGTCCTACGAGCAGTACTTC,CASSLVTPSYEQYF,-,TRBV12-3/TRBV12-4,TRBJ2-7,few
TGCAGTGCTAGATTGGGGCAGGTGAACACTGAAGCTTTCTTT,CSARLGQVNTEAFF,-,TRBV20-1,TRBJ1-1,few
TGTGCCAGCAGCTACGGACCTGCCCCAGATACGCAGTATTTT,CASSYGPAPDTQYF,-,TRBV7-2,TRBJ2-3,-
TGTGCCAGCAGTTCCCCGAGGGGGCACAGCTCCTACAATGAGCAGTTCTTC,CASSSPRGHSSYNEQFF,TRBD1,TRBV12-3/TRBV12-4,TRBJ2-1,few
TGTGCCAGCAGTTTAGGGGGCCCATATCAGCCCCAGCATTTT,CASSLGGPYQPQHF,-,TRBV28,TRBJ1-5,-
TGTGCCAGCTCAGAACAGGGGGCTAGCAATCAGCCCCAGCATTTT,CASSEQGASNQPQHF,TRBD1,TRBV18,TRBJ1-5,-
TGCAGTGCGCCACTAGCGGGGGCTATTGGGACCCAGTACTTC,CSAPLAGAIGTQYF,TRBD2,TRBV20-1,TRBJ2-5,few
TGTGCCAGCAGTTTACGAGGAGAATCACCCCTCCACTTT,CASSLRGESPLHF,-,TRBV27,TRBJ1-6,few
TGTGCCAGCAATCGGGACGCCCCCTACAATGAGCAGTTCTTC,CASNRDAPYNEQFF,-,TRBV6-1,TRBJ2-1,few
TGCAGTGCTAGACCCCATGGGACTAGCGGGAGAGGCACAGATACGCAGTATTTT,CSARPHGTSGRGTDTQYF,TRBD2,TRBV20-1,TRBJ2-3,-
TGCAGTGCTATCTCAGGGACTAGCGGGAGCAATGAGCAGTTCTTC,CSAISGTSGSNEQFF,TRBD2,TRBV20-1,TRBJ2-1,-
TGTGCCAGCAGCCCCACGGGACAGTTCTACAATGAGCAGTTCTTC,CASSPTGQFYNEQFF,TRBD1,TRBV7-3,TRBJ2-1,few
TGCGCCAGCAGCTTCACACTAACACCGGGACTAGAAGAGGCAGATACGCAGTATTTT,CASSFTLTPGLEEADTQYF,TRBD2,TRBV5-1,TRBJ2-3,-
TGCGCCAGCAGCCTCGGACAGGGGGCTGCCGGGGAGCTGTTTTTT,CASSLGQGAAGELFF,TRBD1,TRBV5-1,TRBJ2-2,-
TGTGCCAGCAGGAGGACAGGGGCCAAAAACATTCAGTACTTC,CASRRTGAKNIQYF,TRBD1,TRBV12-3/TRBV12-4,TRBJ2-4,many
TGTGCCAGCAGCCAAGATCAAAAGGGGGTGGAGAACACTGAAGCTTTCTTT,CASSQDQKGVENTEAFF,-,TRBV4-2,TRBJ1-1,-
TGTGCCAGCAGTGCCTCCGGGACAGCCTATGGCTACACCTTC,CASSASGTAYGYTF,TRBD1,TRBV12-3/TRBV12-4,TRBJ1-2,many
TGTGCCAGCAGCACGCCGGGCGGGGTTCCCTACAATGAGCAGTTCTTC,CASSTPGGVPYNEQFF,-,TRBV7-6,TRBJ2-1,-
TGCAGTGGAATCTCTCCGCGGGAGGGCGAGGATGAGCAGTTCTTC,CSGISPREGEDEQFF,TRBD2,TRBV20-1,TRBJ2-1,many
TGCGCCGGCAGCTTCCGGGACAGGGACTCGGGTGAGCAGTACTTC,CAGSFRDRDSGEQYF,TRBD1,TRBV5-1,TRBJ2-4,-
TGCGCCAGCAGACTACCGCCCGCCAACGTCCTGACTTTC,CASRLPPANVLTF,-,TRBV4-1,TRBJ2-6,few
TGTGCCAGCAGTGAAGGGGCAGGCTACAATGAGCAGTTCTTC,CASSEGAGYNEQFF,-,TRBV25-1,TRBJ2-1,many
TGTGCCACCGCCGGGACCCCGGCTCGCAATGAGCAGTACTTC,CATAGTPARNEQYF,-,TRBV18,TRBJ2-4,-
TGCAGTGCTAGTGGGCCGGGAACCAATCAGCCCCAGCATTTT,CSASGPGTNQPQHF,-,TRBV20-1,TRBJ1-5,-